A single sample is the source of the 2 T cell receptor beta chains below, sequenced in a study of shared clonotypes between healthy human individuals. Method: immunoSEQ multiplex PCR; TCRdb's copy keeps in-frame clones and lacks some. This sample yields over 1.4 million clones, of which more than 95% are seen a single time; roughly 1.2% belongs to the top ten. Material: naive CD4+ T cells sorted from blood. This sample's subset: CD45RA+ positively selected. Every receptor here comes from a man aged 30 to 45 in good health.

This chain joins TRBV30 and TRBJ2-7; D is unclear. The CDR3 is 12 residues long. The germline V and J ends were trimmed by 3 bases and 3 bases, with 9 bases remaining between them. In germline, CDR1 is GTSNPN, CDR2 SVGIG (reference sequence). The CDR3 sequence is CAWSRSLYEQYF. CDR3 sequence (DNA): TGTGCCTGGAGCCGCAGTCTCTACGAGCAGTACTTC.

The V gene is TRBV7-9, the J gene TRBJ2-2; 13 bases are a match to TRBD2. The CDR3 sequence is 17 residues long. The junction had 8 bases not matched to a gene; V was cut back by 4 bases and J by 6 bases. Germline V lookup: CDR1 SEHNR, CDR2 FQNEAQ (reference sequence). This CDR3 is CASSSAGLAGRAGELFF. As DNA, the CDR3 is TGTGCCAGCAGCTCCGCGGGACTAGCGGGAAGGGCCGGGGAGCTGTTTTTT.